Below, 28 T cell receptor beta chains from the same sample are listed, as sequenced in a study of cytomegalovirus exposure and HLA in healthy donors. The PCR had 60 Vbeta and 13 Jbeta primers. The method was immunoSEQ multiplex PCR; TCRdb's version includes in-frame clones alone and lacks a portion of them. Here the sample spans over 85,000 clones, less than 75% being singletons. Sequencing used PBMCs. All receptors derive from a man aged 25-40 years in good health and CMV-seronegative.

The chain uses TRBV6-6 and TRBJ2-7; 8 positions match TRBD1. CDR1 is MNHNY and CDR2 is SVGAGI in the germline V gene (reference sequence). Trimming cost V 0 bases and J 5 bases; bases outside gene matches: 3. CDR3 length equals 14 residues. CDR3 sequence reads: CASSYSRQGNEQYF. CDR3 coding DNA: TGTGCCAGCAGTTACTCTAGACAGGGGAACGAGCAGTACTTC.

The chain uses TRBV27 and TRBJ2-7; D is undetermined. V was trimmed by 2 bases and J by 3 bases, leaving 8 bases between them. CDR1 and CDR2 (germline): MNHEY, SMNVEV (reference sequence). This CDR3 has 13 residues. CDR3 amino acids: CASSLASGYEQYF. The CDR3 nucleotides read TGTGCCAGCAGTTTAGCGTCGGGCTACGAGCAGTACTTC.

The chain carries TRBV14 and TRBJ1-1; D possibly corresponds to TRBD1 (6 bases). This CDR3 is built from 13 residues. V shed 8 bases and J shed 4 bases, with 14 bases lying between them. CDR1 and CDR2 (germline): SGHDN, FVKESK. CDR3 nucleotide sequence: TGTGCCAGCCGTCAGGGGTTCGCCACTGAAGCTTTCTTT. It codes for CASRQGFATEAFF.

V usage is TRBV27 and J usage is TRBJ1-5; TRBD1 matches 10 bases. CDR3 length: 15 residues. Trimming at V came to 4 bases and at J to 6 bases, leaving 6 bases not matched to a gene. Germline lookup yields CDR1 MNHEY and CDR2 SMNVEV (reference sequence). The CDR3 nucleotides read TGTGCCAGCAGTTCGGGACAGGGGATCGGTCAGCCCCAGCATTTT. It is translated as CASSSGQGIGQPQHF.

The genes are TRBV5-1 and TRBJ1-2; D perhaps matches TRBD1 (5 bases). Trimming left V 4 bases short and J 1 base short, with 8 bases between. Looked up from germline, CDR1 is SGHRS and CDR2 is YFSETQ. This CDR3 region has 13 residues. CDR3 coding DNA: TGCGCCAGCAGCCCGGGGGGTAACTATGGCTACACCTTC. Translated, it gives CASSPGGNYGYTF.

The count of this clone is one. This chain connects TRBV7-2 to TRBJ2-7, with 7 bases that match TRBD2. V trimming: 1 base; J trimming: 3 bases; junction bases outside the gene matches: 18. The CDR3 runs to 19 residues. Germline values: CDR1 SGHTA, CDR2 FQGNSA. The CDR3 here is CASSLGGSTLRGNIYEQYF. CDR3 DNA: TGTGCCAGCAGCTTAGGGGGCAGTACCCTGCGGGGGAATATCTACGAGCAGTACTTC.

In DNA form, the CDR3 reads TGCAGCGCCGCCGGGGGTGTAGGTTGGGAAGCTTTCTTT. Translating gives CSAAGGVGWEAFF. The J gene is TRBJ1-1, the V gene TRBV29-1; maybe TRBD1 (5 bases). CDR1 SQVTM and CDR2 ANQGSEA come from the germline V gene. The CDR3 covers 13 residues. The ends were cut back, 7 bases at V and 8 bases at J, with 20 bases in the middle.

As DNA, the CDR3 is TGTGCCAGCAGCGCCCCCGGGACAGGGAGCACAGATACGCAGTATTTT. Amino acid sequence: CASSAPGTGSTDTQYF. The rearrangement links TRBV9 to TRBJ2-3; 9 nucleotides align to TRBD1. Per germline, CDR1 SGDLS and CDR2 YYNGEE. After removal of 3 bases from V and 0 bases from J, the junction contained 5 bases not matched to a gene. This CDR3 contains 16 residues.

J is TRBJ2-2 and V is TRBV7-3; 8 bases match TRBD1. V lost 5 bases, J lost 1 base, and 3 bases stayed unmatched. The CDR3 is 15 amino acids. CDR1 and CDR2 (germline): SGHTA, FQGTGA. The DNA of the CDR3 is TGTGCCAGCAGCCCACAGGGGGGGAACACCGGGGAGCTGTTTTTT. Protein: CASSPQGGNTGELFF.

The CDR3 sequence is CASSESGSTDNEQFF. In DNA form, the CDR3 reads TGCGCCAGCAGTGAAAGCGGGAGCACCGACAATGAGCAGTTCTTC. The gene calls are TRBV10-1 and TRBJ2-1, with TRBD2 identical over 8 bases. The CDR3 is made up of 15 amino acids. Germline V gene data show CDR1 as WNHNN and CDR2 as SYGVQD (reference sequence). V shed 3 bases and J 5 bases; nucleotides not matched to a gene: 6.

This rearrangement joins TRBV7-9 to TRBJ2-7; 9 nucleotides align to TRBD1. The CDR3 is 16 residues long. V shed 2 bases and J 7 bases; nucleotides not matched to a gene: 12. The V gene's germline CDR1 is SEHNR and CDR2 FQNEAQ (reference sequence). CDR3 sequence: CASSLRYRGHMGEQYF. In DNA form, the CDR3 reads TGTGCCAGCAGCTTACGTTACAGGGGGCATATGGGAGAGCAGTACTTC.

This clone was counted a single time. V is TRBV30 and J is TRBJ2-7; D possibly corresponds to TRBD1 (5 bases). The CDR3 spans 13 residues. The germline CDR1 and CDR2 sequences are GTSNPN and SVGIG (reference sequence). Trimming took 3 bases from V and 1 from J, leaving 10 bases between them. CDR3 amino acids: CAWSTGHSYEQYF. CDR3 DNA: TGTGCCTGGAGCACAGGTCATTCCTACGAGCAGTACTTC.

This chain uses TRBV5-1 with TRBJ1-1, with 7 bases lining up with TRBD1. After removal of 2 bases from V and 0 bases from J, the junction contained 4 bases not matched to a gene. Germline CDR1 SGHRS, CDR2 YFSETQ. The CDR3 is 15 amino acids. CDR3 loop: CASSLTQGMNTEAFF. The CDR3 DNA follows: TGCGCCAGCAGCTTAACACAGGGGATGAACACTGAAGCTTTCTTT. Filled out from reference TRBV5-1 and TRBJ1-1, the complete variable domain reads KAGVTQTPRYLIKTRGQQVTLSCSPISGHRSVSWYQQTPGQGLQFLFEYFSETQRNKGNFPGRFSGRQFSNSRSEMNVSTLELGDSALYLCASSLTQGMNTEAFFGQGTRLTVV.

This clone has more than one count but fewer than ten. The J gene is TRBJ2-2, the V gene TRBV6-6, with 11 bases aligning to TRBD2. CDR1 MNHNY and CDR2 SVGAGI come from the germline V gene (reference sequence). V gave up 8 bases and J gave up 1 base; unmatched junction bases: 3. The CDR3 covers 15 residues. In nucleotides, the CDR3 is TGTGCCAGCCGCACTAGCGGGAGGAACACCGGGGAGCTGTTTTTT. This gives the protein CASRTSGRNTGELFF.

This chain links TRBV7-2 with TRBJ2-5; 9 positions agree with TRBD2. Germline values: CDR1 SGHTA, CDR2 FQGNSA. The CDR3 covers 18 residues. After removal of 2 bases from V and 2 bases from J, the junction contained 12 bases not matched to a gene. CDR3 region: CASSLFRLAGLGQETQYF. In DNA form, the CDR3 reads TGTGCCAGCAGCTTATTTCGCCTAGCGGGATTGGGACAAGAGACCCAGTACTTC.

CDR3 bases: TGCGCCAGCAGCCCGGGACAGGGGTTTGGAGAGCAGTACTTC. Translating gives CASSPGQGFGEQYF. This chain joins TRBV5-1 and TRBJ2-7; 10 bases line up with TRBD1. The CDR3 is 14 residues long. Germline V gene sequence: CDR1 SGHRS, CDR2 YFSETQ. V was pared by 4 bases and J by 7 bases, with 8 bases of the junction left unmatched.

This chain's CDR3 is CASSPGGLAANNEQFF. CDR3 nucleotides: TGCGCCAGCAGCCCCGGAGGACTAGCGGCTAACAATGAGCAGTTCTTC. The chain couples TRBV5-1 to TRBJ2-1; 10 bases match TRBD2. The trim removed 4 bases at V and 5 bases at J, leaving 9 bases unmatched. Germline-derived CDR1 and CDR2 are SGHRS and YFSETQ. The CDR3 has 16 residues.

This clone was seen a single time. This chain links TRBV2 with TRBJ2-7; D remains unclear. Between the trimmed V and J ends, which lost 5 bases and 6 bases, there was a span of 8 bases. The CDR3 contains 11 residues. CDR1 SNHLY and CDR2 FYNNEI come from the germline V gene. Here the CDR3 DNA reads TGTGCCAGCAGTCCGGGTCCCGAGCAGTACTTC. Its translation is CASSPGPEQYF.

This chain links TRBV6-5 with TRBJ2-5, with TRBD1 matching 8 bases. Losses at the gene ends were 3 bases for V and 1 base for J; bases not matched to a gene: 7. Germline CDR1 and CDR2: MNHEY and SVGAGI. This CDR3 spans 16 amino acids. The CDR3 DNA reads as TGTGCCAGCAGTTATAGGACAGGGACGGGCCAAGAGACCCAGTACTTC. It yields the protein CASSYRTGTGQETQYF.

J is TRBJ1-5 and V is TRBV6-6; TRBD1 aligns across 7 bases. CDR3 length: 16 residues. The junction had 9 bases not matched to a gene; V was cut back by 6 bases and J by 1 base. Germline CDR1 MNHNY, CDR2 SVGAGI (reference sequence). This chain's CDR3 is CASSPWDSSSNQPQHF. CDR3 coding DNA: TGTGCCAGCAGCCCCTGGGACAGCTCGAGCAATCAGCCCCAGCATTTT.

For the CDR3, the DNA is TGTGCCAGCAGTGGTCAGGGATCTAACTATGGCTACACCTTC. It specifies CASSGQGSNYGYTF. V gene TRBV6-1 combines with J gene TRBJ1-2; a weak D match, TRBD1 (5 bases). This CDR3 has 14 amino acids. V was shortened by 4 bases and J by 0 bases, with 9 bases between the two germline ends. In germline, CDR1 is MNHNS, CDR2 SASEGT.

This chain connects TRBV2 to TRBJ2-7, with 8 bases identical to TRBD2. V was pared by 3 bases and J by 0 bases, with 10 bases of the junction left unmatched. Per germline, CDR1 SNHLY and CDR2 FYNNEI. The CDR3 consists of 17 residues. This CDR3 is CASSDSWERGYSYEQYF. In DNA, the CDR3 is TGTGCCAGCAGTGATAGCTGGGAGCGGGGGTACTCCTACGAGCAGTACTTC.

The V call is TRBV5-1, the J call TRBJ2-1, with a weak D call TRBD2 (6 bases). Between the trimmed V and J ends, which lost 7 bases and 4 bases, there was a span of 15 bases. This CDR3 is built from 14 residues. Germline loops: CDR1 SGHRS, CDR2 YFSETQ. DNA of the CDR3: TGCGCCAGCTACGATAGCGGAAATTACAATGAGCAGTTCTTC. Translating gives CASYDSGNYNEQFF.

J is TRBJ1-1 and V is TRBV9; tentative D call: TRBD1 (5 bases). The V gene lost 0 bases and the J gene lost 2 bases, with 17 bases spanning the gap. Germline CDR1 reads SGDLS; CDR2 reads YYNGEE. CDR3 length: 17 amino acids. The CDR3 DNA follows: TGTGCCAGCAGCGTAGGAGTTTTGGGGACTGATAACACTGAAGCTTTCTTT. The encoded protein is CASSVGVLGTDNTEAFF.

The V gene is TRBV29-1, the J gene TRBJ1-1, with TRBD1 as a possible D gene (5 bases). Looked up from germline, CDR1 is SQVTM and CDR2 is ANQGSEA. Trimming shortened V by 5 bases and J by 4 bases, and 14 bases separated the two germline ends. The CDR3 extends over 13 amino acids. CDR3 sequence (DNA): TGCAGCGTTTCCGGCAGGGCTGGCACTGAAGCTTTCTTT. Its protein is CSVSGRAGTEAFF.

The V gene is TRBV18, the J gene TRBJ1-5; D is undetermined. This CDR3 has 15 residues. Germline lookup yields CDR1 KGHSH and CDR2 LQKENI. The V gene lost 3 bases and the J gene lost 3 bases, with 12 bases spanning the gap. In DNA, the CDR3 is TGTGCCAGCTCACCCATCCACAGCTACAATCAGCCCCAGCATTTT. It specifies CASSPIHSYNQPQHF. The full variable domain, with the rest looked up from reference TRBV18 and TRBJ1-5, is NAGVMQNPRHLVRRRGQEARLRCSPMKGHSHVYWYRQLPEEGLKFMVYLQKENIIDESGMPKERFSAEFPKEGPSILRIQQVVRGDSAAYFCASSPIHSYNQPQHFGDGTRLSIL.

This clone was counted a few times. The chain has TRBV5-1 and TRBJ1-2, with 8 bases matching TRBD1. Germline V gene data show CDR1 as SGHRS and CDR2 as YFSETQ. V gave up 0 bases and J gave up 8 bases; unmatched junction bases: 6. This CDR3 has 14 amino acids. CDR3 sequence: CASSLADRDFGYTF. The CDR3, as DNA: TGCGCCAGCAGCTTGGCGGACAGGGATTTCGGCTACACCTTC.

This clone has more than one count but fewer than ten. The chain links TRBV7-9 to TRBJ2-7; 9 bases are a match to TRBD1. CDR3 size: 15 residues. V lost 5 bases, J lost 7 bases, and 12 bases stayed unmatched. Germline V gene lookup returns CDR1 SEHNR and CDR2 FQNEAQ (reference sequence). The CDR3 DNA is TGTGCCAGCAGCCAGGGGCGGGACAGGGAAGCGGAGCAGTACTTC. It yields the protein CASSQGRDREAEQYF.